This T cell receptor (beta chain) appears in the sequencing data of a study of cytomegalovirus exposure and HLA in healthy donors. The PCR ran on 60 Vbeta and 13 Jbeta primers. The data were produced by immunoSEQ multiplex PCR, yet TCRdb's version contains in-frame clones alone and is incomplete. The sample holds 250,000 to 350,000 clones, about 80% seen once. The CDR3 has 13 residues. Trimming took 7 bases from V and 0 from J, leaving 8 bases between them. CDR1 is SGHRS, CDR2 YFSETQ, per germline. Only one count was recorded for this clone. Antigen unknown. Study observations and caveats: A later analysis found TCR association rates differed by HLA locus, highest for DRB1 and lowest for HLA-C. Excluded: some indistinguishable V segments such as TRBV6-2 and TRBV6-3. Some highly shared sequence variants likely arose as a pipeline artifact.

Source material: PBMCs. The TCR originated in a girl aged 2-9 years in good health and CMV-seronegative. V usage is TRBV5-1 and J usage is TRBJ1-3; unclear D gene. CDR3 sequence (DNA): TGCGCCAGCGCGAGGAGCTCTGGAAACACCATATATTTT. Protein: CASARSSGNTIYF.